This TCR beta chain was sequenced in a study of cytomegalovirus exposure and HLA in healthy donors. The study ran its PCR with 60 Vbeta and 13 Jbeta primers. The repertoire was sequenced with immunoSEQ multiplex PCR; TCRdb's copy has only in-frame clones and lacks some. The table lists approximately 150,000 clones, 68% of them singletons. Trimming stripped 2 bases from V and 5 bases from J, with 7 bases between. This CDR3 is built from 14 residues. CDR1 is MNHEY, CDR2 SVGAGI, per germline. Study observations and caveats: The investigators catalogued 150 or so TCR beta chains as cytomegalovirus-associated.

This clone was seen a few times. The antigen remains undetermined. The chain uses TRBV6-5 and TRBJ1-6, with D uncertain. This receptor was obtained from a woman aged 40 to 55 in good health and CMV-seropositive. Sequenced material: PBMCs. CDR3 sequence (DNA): TGTGCCAGCAGTTACACACAGCATAATTCACCCCTCCACTTT. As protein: CASSYTQHNSPLHF.